Detailed here is one T cell receptor (beta chain). Amplification started from genomic DNA. Multiplex PCR with 30 forward and 13 reverse primers amplified the TCR beta CDR3. From the multiplex PCR reads, TCRdb called clonotypes with MiXCR, one entry per CDR3 protein. Counted here are approximately 260,000 distinct CDR3 sequences, around 47% occurring once; the ten biggest clones make up about an eighth. The sample comes from a study of type 1 and type 2 diabetes patients. Background on the study: From PBMCs, CD4+ and CD8+ T cells were isolated by magnetic microbeads.

With 3 bases removed from V and 0 bases from J, the gap between germline ends came to 17 bases. Germline V gene sequence: CDR1 LNHDA, CDR2 SQIVND (reference sequence). The CDR3 is made up of 17 amino acids. Diabetic patients met standard criteria for type 1 or type 2 diabetes. The TCR originated in a man younger than 35 with type 2 diabetes. Material: peripheral blood mononuclear cells (PBMCs). This chain links TRBV19 with TRBJ1-1; D is unclear. Here the CDR3 DNA reads TGTGCCAGTAGTATCCTCGGCTCCCGCGGACTGAACACTGAAGCTTTCTTT. It is translated as CASSILGSRGLNTEAFF.